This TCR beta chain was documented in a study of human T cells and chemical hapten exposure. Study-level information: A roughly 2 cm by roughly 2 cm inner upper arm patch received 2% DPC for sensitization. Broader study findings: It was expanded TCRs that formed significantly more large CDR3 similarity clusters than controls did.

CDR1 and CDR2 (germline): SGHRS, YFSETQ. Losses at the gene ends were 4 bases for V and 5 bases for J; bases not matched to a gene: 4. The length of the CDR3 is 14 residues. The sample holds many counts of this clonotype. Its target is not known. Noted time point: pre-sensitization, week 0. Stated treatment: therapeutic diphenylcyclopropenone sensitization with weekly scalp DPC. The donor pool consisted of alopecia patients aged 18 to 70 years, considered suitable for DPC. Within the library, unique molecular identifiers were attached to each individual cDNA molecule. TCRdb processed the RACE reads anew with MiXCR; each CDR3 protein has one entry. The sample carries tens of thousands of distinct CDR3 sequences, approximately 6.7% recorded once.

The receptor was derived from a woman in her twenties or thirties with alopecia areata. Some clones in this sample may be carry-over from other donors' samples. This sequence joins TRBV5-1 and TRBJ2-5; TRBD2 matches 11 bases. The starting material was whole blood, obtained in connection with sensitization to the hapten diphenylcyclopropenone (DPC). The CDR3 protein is CASSITSGGETQYF. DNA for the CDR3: TGCGCCAGCAGCATAACTAGCGGGGGTGAGACCCAGTACTTC.